This T cell receptor (beta chain) was captured by sequencing in a study of blood T cells in healthy people across ages. The germline V and J ends were trimmed by 6 bases and 5 bases, with 11 bases remaining between them. CDR1 and CDR2 from the germline V gene are MDHEN and SYDVKM. The CDR3 has 13 residues. Sample-barcoded 5' priming and a J-beta primer mix drove a second PCR of roughly 7 to 11 cycles. TCRdb reprocessed the 5' RACE reads with MiXCR, giving one entry per CDR3 protein. The sample includes 750,000 to 850,000 distinct CDR3 sequences, just under 25% seen only once; the top ten take around 3.6%. This clonotype was seen many times. These data also featured in a second study, about T cells of mothers and their children. That source adds: Material was donated by three healthy Caucasian mothers and their six children.

The gene calls are TRBV28 and TRBJ1-5; D is ambiguous. This TCR derives from a boy younger than 18 in good health. The sequencing sample was made of blood. This CDR3 is CASSPDGDQPQHF. The CDR3 DNA sequence: TGTGCCAGCAGCCCGGACGGGGATCAGCCCCAGCATTTT. The whole variable domain, remainder taken from reference TRBV28 and TRBJ1-5, is DVKVTQSSRYLVKRTGEKVFLECVQDMDHENMFWYRQDPGLGLRLIYFSYDVKMKEKGDIPEGYSVSREKKERFSLILESASTNQTSMYLCASSPDGDQPQHFGDGTRLSIL.